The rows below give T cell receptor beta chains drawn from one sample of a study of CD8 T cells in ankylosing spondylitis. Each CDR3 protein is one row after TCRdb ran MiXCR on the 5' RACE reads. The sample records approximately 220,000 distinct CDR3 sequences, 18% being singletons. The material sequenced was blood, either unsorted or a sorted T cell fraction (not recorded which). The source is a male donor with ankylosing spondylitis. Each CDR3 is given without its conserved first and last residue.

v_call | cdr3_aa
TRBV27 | ASSLWGLAGVGNEQF
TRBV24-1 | ATSDRTGAYNEQF
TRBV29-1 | SVEDSGQPNYGYT
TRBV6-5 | ASSYSTHYSNQPQH
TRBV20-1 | SARSANTGELF
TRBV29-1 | SVEIADRFQETQY
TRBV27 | ASRPLGSETQY
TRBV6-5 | ASGILGTEAF
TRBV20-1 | SAREQGQINYGYT
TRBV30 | AWSWETGPGELF
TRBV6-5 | ASSFDGSNEQF
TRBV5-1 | ASSLTGEAGYEQY
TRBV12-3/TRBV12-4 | ASSLDRGWTEAF
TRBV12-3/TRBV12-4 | ASSFDSSHGYT
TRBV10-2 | ASIFGGSAPARDTGELF
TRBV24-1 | ATSETGAEQF
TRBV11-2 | ASSLGPEVYEQY
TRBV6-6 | ASSAGGAEAF
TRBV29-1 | SVEWSNTGELF
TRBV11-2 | ASSLVGPLYQGTDTQY
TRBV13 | ASSSIRDRSPYEQY
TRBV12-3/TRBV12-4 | ASSLGVASTDTQY
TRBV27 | ATGLAENTDTQY
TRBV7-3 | ASSLISGRAGSTDTQY
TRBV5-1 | ASSFYPSGRDVSYEQY
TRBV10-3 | AISESGQQHTEAF
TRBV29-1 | SVLDTEDYGYT
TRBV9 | ASSESDTQY
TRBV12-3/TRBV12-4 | ASSVGQGRSYEQY
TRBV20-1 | SATSLNTGELF
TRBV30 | AWSVTGFGYT
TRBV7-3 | ASSPTGGSEQY
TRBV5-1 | ASNLWGDTEAF
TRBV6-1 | ASSEEGRATGELF
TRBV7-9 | ASSLQDYSDTQY
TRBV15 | ATSYADRLNTEAF
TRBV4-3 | ASSQARGGNYEQY
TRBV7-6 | ASSWTSGPYEQY
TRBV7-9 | ASSSWDRGNTGELF
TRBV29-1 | SAQRRDSNTGELF
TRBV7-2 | ASSSGPSGSGYNEQF
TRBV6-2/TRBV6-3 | ASNQRGDPSYEQY
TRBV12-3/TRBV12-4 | ASRSGGSGGTRTDTQY
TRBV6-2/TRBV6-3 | ASSYSAGPPGELF
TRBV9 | ASSLGLAGVADTQY
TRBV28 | ASSLPRPGDEQY
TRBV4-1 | ASSQHSTVSEQY
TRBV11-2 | ASQGSINEKLF
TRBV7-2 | ASSPAGEKLF
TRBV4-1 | ASSQEGISNEKLF
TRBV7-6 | ASSLDRGLWSGELF
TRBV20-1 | SAGEGASYNEQF
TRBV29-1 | SASISYEQY
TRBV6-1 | ASRPTGGDSPLH
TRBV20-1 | SARADTSGSSYNEQF
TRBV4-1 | ASSQDRPEETQY
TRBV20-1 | SASPSGGDNEQF
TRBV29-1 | SVRLSGNTIY
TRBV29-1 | SVVDGGVGIQY
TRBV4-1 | ASSQPDKKGEKLF